Described below is a single TCR beta chain sequence and its context. The antigen is unknown. Prepared libraries of TCR beta cDNA carried unique molecular identifiers. TCRdb re-called the PCR reads through MiXCR, storing one row per CDR3 protein. The sample contains hundreds of thousands of distinct CDR3 sequences, 59% of which appear only once. CDR1 and CDR2 from the germline V gene are SGHRS and YFSETQ. Trimming took 4 bases from V and 4 from J; bases not matched to a gene: 8. The CDR3 runs 17 residues. This specimen belongs to a study of post-analysis software for immune sequencing data. The wider study: Multiple sclerosis in the patients followed relapsing-remitting, secondary progressive and progressive-relapsing courses. Broader study findings: A few TRBV segments occurring more often in patients than controls included TRBV5-6, TRBV5-1 and TRBV20-1.

The clonotype originates from a girl aged 2-10 years with multiple sclerosis. The sequencing sample was made of blood. The chain carries TRBV5-1 and TRBJ2-2, with 12 bases matching TRBD2. The CDR3 sequence: CASSLQTSGSGTGELFF. The DNA of the CDR3 is TGCGCCAGCAGCCTACAGACTAGCGGGAGCGGCACCGGGGAGCTGTTTTTT.